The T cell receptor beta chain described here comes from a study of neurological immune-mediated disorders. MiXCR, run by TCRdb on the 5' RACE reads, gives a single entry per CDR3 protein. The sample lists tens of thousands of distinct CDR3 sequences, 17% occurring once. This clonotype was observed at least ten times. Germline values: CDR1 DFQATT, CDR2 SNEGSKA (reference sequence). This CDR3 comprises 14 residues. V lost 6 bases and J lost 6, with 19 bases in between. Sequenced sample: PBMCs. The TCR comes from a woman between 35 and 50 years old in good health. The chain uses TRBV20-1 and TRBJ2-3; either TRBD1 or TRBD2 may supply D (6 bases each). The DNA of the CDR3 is TGCAGTGCGGAGATAGGGGGGCGCGAGGATACGCAGTATTTT. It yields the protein CSAEIGGREDTQYF.